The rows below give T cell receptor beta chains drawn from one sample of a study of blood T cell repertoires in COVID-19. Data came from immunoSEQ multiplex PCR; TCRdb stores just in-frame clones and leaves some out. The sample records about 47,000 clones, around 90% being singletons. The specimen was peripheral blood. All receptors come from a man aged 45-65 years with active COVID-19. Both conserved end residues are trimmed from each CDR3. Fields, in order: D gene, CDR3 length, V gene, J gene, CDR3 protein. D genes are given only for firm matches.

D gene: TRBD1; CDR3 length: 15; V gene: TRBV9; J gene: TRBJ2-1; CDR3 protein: ASSPGTGGSGSDEQF
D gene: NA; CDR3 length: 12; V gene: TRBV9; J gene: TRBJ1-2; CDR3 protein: ASSPKQGAYGYT
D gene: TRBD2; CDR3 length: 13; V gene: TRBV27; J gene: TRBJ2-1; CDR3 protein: ASSPLASGSDEQF
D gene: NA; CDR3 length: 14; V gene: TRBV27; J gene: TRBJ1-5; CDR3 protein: ASSLTGVYSNQPQH
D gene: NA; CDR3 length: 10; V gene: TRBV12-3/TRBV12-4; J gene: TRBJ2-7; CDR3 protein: ASSFTGSEQY
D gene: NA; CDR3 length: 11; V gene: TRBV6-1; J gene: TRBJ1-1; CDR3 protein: ASSEVQYTEAF
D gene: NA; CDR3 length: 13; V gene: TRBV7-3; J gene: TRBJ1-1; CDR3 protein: ASSLSPSRVTEAF
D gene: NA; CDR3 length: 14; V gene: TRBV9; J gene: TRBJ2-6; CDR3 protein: ASSPSLFMGANVLT
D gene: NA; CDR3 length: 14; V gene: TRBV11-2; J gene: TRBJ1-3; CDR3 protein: ASSKYRGGDGNTIY
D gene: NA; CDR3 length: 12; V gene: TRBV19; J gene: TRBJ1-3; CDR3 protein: ASSIFGTGNTIY
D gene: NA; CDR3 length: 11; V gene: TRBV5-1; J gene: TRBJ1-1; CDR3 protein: ASKQTMNTEAF
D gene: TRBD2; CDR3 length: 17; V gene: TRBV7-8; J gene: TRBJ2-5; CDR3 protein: ASSQQIRLAGGLGETQY
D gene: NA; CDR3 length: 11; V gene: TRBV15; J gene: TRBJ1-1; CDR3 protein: ATSRRGNTEAF
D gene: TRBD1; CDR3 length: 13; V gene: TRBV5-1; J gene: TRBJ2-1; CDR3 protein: ASSYTGGRGNEQF
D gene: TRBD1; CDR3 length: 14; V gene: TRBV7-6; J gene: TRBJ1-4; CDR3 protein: ASSAGTGGINEKLF